This T cell receptor beta chain appears in the sequencing data of a study of early T cells in non-severe SARS-CoV-2 infection. Individual cDNA molecules were tagged with unique molecular identifiers, the study reported. TCRdb re-called the 5' RACE reads through MiXCR, storing one row per CDR3 protein. The data contain about 43,000 distinct CDR3 sequences, roughly 10% of them seen just once; the ten biggest clones take up around 9.8%. Whole-study findings and limits: Lookups in VDJdb leaned toward anti-spike CD8 responses and missed private and CD4 specificities.

Trimming shortened V by 0 bases and J by 9 bases, and 9 bases separated the two germline ends. There are 13 residues in the CDR3. Germline V gene lookup returns CDR1 LNHNV and CDR2 YYDKDF (reference sequence). This clonotype was detected ten times or more. Antigen specificity is unknown. The rearrangement joins TRBV15 to TRBJ2-1; D is undetermined. This receptor was taken from an adult who was a healthcare worker with PCR-confirmed SARS-CoV-2 infection or an uninfected control (not recorded which). Material: whole blood. This chain's CDR3 is CATSRDPGSEQFF. DNA of the CDR3: TGTGCCACCAGCAGAGATCCCGGCAGTGAGCAGTTCTTC.